The present T cell receptor (beta chain) was sequenced within a study of T-cell reconstitution after alpha-beta-depleted transplantation in children. Study results and limitations: In patients about two months after transplant, alpha-beta T cells reportedly arose from several hundred expanded graft clones. Newly generated T cells supplied most T-cell counts and diversity one year post-transplant. At day 60, the high TCRbeta diversity found in some patients originated from recipient T cells and thymic progenitors that had survived.

As it was prepared, the TCRbeta library received unique molecular identifiers. TCRdb itself ran the PCR reads through MiXCR, one entry per CDR3 protein. The sample includes some 600,000 distinct CDR3 sequences, 10% to 15% of them seen just once. V gave up 1 base and J gave up 2 bases, with 6 bases separating them. The CDR3 is 14 residues long. Comments on this clonotype: The antigen is undetermined.

The sample in question was PBMCs, mostly from graft donor cells, obtained 360 days after TCRalphabeta/CD19-depleted stem cell transplant. The rearrangement uses TRBV12-3 or TRBV12-4 and TRBJ2-1; the D is unclear. This receptor was taken from a male patient younger than 18 who had a stem cell transplant for acute myeloid leukemia, so the T cells may come from the graft donor. CDR3 amino acids: CASSLGYAYNEQFF. CDR3 bases: TGTGCCAGCAGTTTAGGGTATGCCTACAATGAGCAGTTCTTC.